The rows below give T cell receptor beta chains drawn from one sample of a study of blood T cell repertoires in COVID-19. The repertoire was sequenced with immunoSEQ multiplex PCR; TCRdb's copy has only in-frame clones and lacks some. The sample consists of 120,000 to 150,000 clones, approximately 92% of them appearing once. The material sequenced was peripheral blood. Every receptor here comes from a woman between 55 and 75 years old with active COVID-19. CDR3s include the opening cysteine and the closing phenylalanine or tryptophan. The D gene is left open where the match is weak. Rows give clone size only sometimes, using once, few, many, or a class for an expanded clone.

J gene: TRBJ2-1; clone size: once; V gene: TRBV7-9; D gene: NA; CDR3 DNA: TGTGCCAGCAGCTTAGCGGCTCACAATGAGCAGTTCTTC; CDR3 protein: CASSLAAHNEQFF
J gene: TRBJ2-7; clone size: once; V gene: TRBV5-4; D gene: NA; CDR3 DNA: TGTGCCAGCAGCTTGATCGGTGCCTACGAGCAGTACTTC; CDR3 protein: CASSLIGAYEQYF
J gene: TRBJ2-1; clone size: NA; V gene: TRBV29-1; D gene: NA; CDR3 DNA: TGCAGCGTTGTTGTCCTCTCCTACAATGAGCAGTTCTTC; CDR3 protein: CSVVVLSYNEQFF
J gene: TRBJ2-7; clone size: NA; V gene: TRBV4-2; D gene: TRBD2; CDR3 DNA: TGTGCCAGCAGCCCGACTAGCGGGAGAATGTACGAGCAGTACTTC; CDR3 protein: CASSPTSGRMYEQYF
J gene: TRBJ2-1; clone size: NA; V gene: TRBV18; D gene: NA; CDR3 DNA: TGTGCCAGCTCACCAAGCCGGGGGGCGAACAATGAGCAGTTCTTC; CDR3 protein: CASSPSRGANNEQFF
J gene: TRBJ2-7; clone size: NA; V gene: TRBV5-1; D gene: NA; CDR3 DNA: TGCGCCAGCAGCTTGAAAGGCGGGGAGCAGTACTTC; CDR3 protein: CASSLKGGEQYF
J gene: TRBJ2-7; clone size: NA; V gene: TRBV28; D gene: TRBD1; CDR3 DNA: TGTGCCAGCGCTACTACAGGGGGCGCGGGGTACTCCGAGCAGTACTTC; CDR3 protein: CASATTGGAGYSEQYF
J gene: TRBJ2-1; clone size: NA; V gene: TRBV25-1; D gene: NA; CDR3 DNA: TGTGCCAGCAGGGGAGAGGGGGGGGACAATGAGCAGTTCTTC; CDR3 protein: CASRGEGGDNEQFF
J gene: TRBJ2-1; clone size: NA; V gene: TRBV2; D gene: TRBD2; CDR3 DNA: TGTGCCAGCTCTACTAGCGGACTTAATGAGCAGTTCTTC; CDR3 protein: CASSTSGLNEQFF
J gene: TRBJ1-1; clone size: once; V gene: TRBV9; D gene: NA; CDR3 DNA: TGTGCCAGCAGCGTTGCCCCGGCGGGCACTGAAGCTTTCTTT; CDR3 protein: CASSVAPAGTEAFF
J gene: TRBJ2-1; clone size: NA; V gene: TRBV11-3; D gene: TRBD2; CDR3 DNA: TGTGCCAGCAGCTTTGGGACTAGCAATGAGCAGTTCTTC; CDR3 protein: CASSFGTSNEQFF
J gene: TRBJ2-3; clone size: NA; V gene: TRBV6-2/TRBV6-3; D gene: TRBD2; CDR3 DNA: TGTGCCAGCAGTTACGCGGGACTAGCTACCGATACGCAGTATTTT; CDR3 protein: CASSYAGLATDTQYF
J gene: TRBJ2-7; clone size: NA; V gene: TRBV6-5; D gene: TRBD2; CDR3 DNA: TGTGCCAGCAGCCCCGGACTAGCGGGAGCTCGGGAGCAGTACTTC; CDR3 protein: CASSPGLAGAREQYF
J gene: TRBJ2-5; clone size: NA; V gene: TRBV7-2; D gene: TRBD1; CDR3 DNA: TGTGCCAGCAGCTTAGCGCCGGGACAGGGGGCACCGAGGTACTTC; CDR3 protein: CASSLAPGQGAPRYF
J gene: TRBJ2-5; clone size: NA; V gene: TRBV12-5; D gene: NA; CDR3 DNA: TGTGCTAGTGGTCACTCGGCAGGGAAGGAGACCCAGTACTTC; CDR3 protein: CASGHSAGKETQYF
J gene: TRBJ2-4; clone size: once; V gene: TRBV28; D gene: NA; CDR3 DNA: TGTGCCAGCAGTCCCGGACTAGCCAAAAACATTCAGTACTTC; CDR3 protein: CASSPGLAKNIQYF
J gene: TRBJ2-7; clone size: NA; V gene: TRBV5-6; D gene: TRBD1; CDR3 DNA: TGTGCCAGCAGCTTGTGGTTCGGGGACAGGACCTACGAGCAGTACTTC; CDR3 protein: CASSLWFGDRTYEQYF
J gene: TRBJ2-5; clone size: NA; V gene: TRBV18; D gene: TRBD2; CDR3 DNA: TGTGCCAGCTCACCGGGACTAACGGAGACCCAGTACTTC; CDR3 protein: CASSPGLTETQYF
J gene: TRBJ2-7; clone size: NA; V gene: TRBV5-1; D gene: TRBD2; CDR3 DNA: TGCGCCAGCAGCTTGGCCGGGACTAGCGGGAGCTTGACCTACGAGCAGTACTTC; CDR3 protein: CASSLAGTSGSLTYEQYF
J gene: TRBJ1-4; clone size: once; V gene: TRBV28; D gene: NA; CDR3 DNA: TGTGCCAGCAGTTTAGGACAAGGTTTGGGATTTGCAACTAATGAAAAACTGTTTTTT; CDR3 protein: CASSLGQGLGFATNEKLFF
J gene: TRBJ2-1; clone size: NA; V gene: TRBV4-2; D gene: TRBD2; CDR3 DNA: TGTGCCAGCAGCCAGCTAGCGGGAGGTGTTAGTGAGCAGTTCTTC; CDR3 protein: CASSQLAGGVSEQFF
J gene: TRBJ1-4; clone size: NA; V gene: TRBV28; D gene: NA; CDR3 DNA: TGTGCCAGCAGTTTTGAGGGAGCGGCGTTGGGTGAAAAACTGTTTTTT; CDR3 protein: CASSFEGAALGEKLFF
J gene: TRBJ1-1; clone size: NA; V gene: TRBV7-3; D gene: TRBD1; CDR3 DNA: TGTGCCAGCAGAAAAGACAGGGACACTGAAGCTTTCTTT; CDR3 protein: CASRKDRDTEAFF
J gene: TRBJ2-5; clone size: NA; V gene: TRBV25-1; D gene: TRBD2; CDR3 DNA: TGTGCCAGCAGTTCTCCTAGCGGGATATTCGAGACCCAGTACTTC; CDR3 protein: CASSSPSGIFETQYF
J gene: TRBJ1-1; clone size: few; V gene: TRBV7-9; D gene: NA; CDR3 DNA: TGTGCCAGCAGTTGGGGCAAGGACACTGAAGCTTTCTTT; CDR3 protein: CASSWGKDTEAFF
J gene: TRBJ2-1; clone size: NA; V gene: TRBV5-1; D gene: NA; CDR3 DNA: TGCGCCAGCAGCCTTAGCCGCAATGAGCAGTTCTTC; CDR3 protein: CASSLSRNEQFF
J gene: TRBJ2-7; clone size: once; V gene: TRBV30; D gene: TRBD1; CDR3 DNA: TGTGCCTGGAGTTCGTTATTCGGGACAGGGAGGTTGGGCTACGAGCAGTACTTC; CDR3 protein: CAWSSLFGTGRLGYEQYF
J gene: TRBJ1-2; clone size: NA; V gene: TRBV28; D gene: NA; CDR3 DNA: TGTGCCAGCAGTCTAGACGAGGACTATGGCTACACCTTC; CDR3 protein: CASSLDEDYGYTF
J gene: TRBJ1-2; clone size: NA; V gene: TRBV28; D gene: TRBD1; CDR3 DNA: TGTGCCAGCGCCAAACTGACAGGGGGAGGAGGAGTTTACACCTTC; CDR3 protein: CASAKLTGGGGVYTF
J gene: TRBJ1-5; clone size: NA; V gene: TRBV2; D gene: NA; CDR3 DNA: TGTGCCAGCAGTCGGCAGGATAGCAATCAGCCCCAGCATTTT; CDR3 protein: CASSRQDSNQPQHF
J gene: TRBJ1-2; clone size: NA; V gene: TRBV28; D gene: TRBD1; CDR3 DNA: TGTGCGGGACAGGGGAACTATGGCTACACCTTC; CDR3 protein: CAGQGNYGYTF
J gene: TRBJ2-3; clone size: NA; V gene: TRBV7-6; D gene: TRBD2; CDR3 DNA: TGTGCCAGCAGCCCCCGGACTAGCGGGAGTAAAGATACGCAGTATTTT; CDR3 protein: CASSPRTSGSKDTQYF
J gene: TRBJ2-3; clone size: once; V gene: TRBV11-3; D gene: TRBD1; CDR3 DNA: TGTGCCAGCAGCCCGGGACAGAACACAGATACGCAGTATTTT; CDR3 protein: CASSPGQNTDTQYF
J gene: TRBJ2-5; clone size: NA; V gene: TRBV6-2/TRBV6-3; D gene: NA; CDR3 DNA: TGTGCCAGCAGCCCACTCCGACAGGCCCTATACCAAGAGACCCAGTACTTC; CDR3 protein: CASSPLRQALYQETQYF
J gene: TRBJ2-5; clone size: NA; V gene: TRBV25-1; D gene: TRBD2; CDR3 DNA: TGTGCCAGCAGTGACCCGGCCCAATTGGGGGGGGAGACCCAGTACTTC; CDR3 protein: CASSDPAQLGGETQYF
J gene: TRBJ2-1; clone size: NA; V gene: TRBV7-2; D gene: TRBD2; CDR3 DNA: TGTGCCAGCAGGCAGGGGAGGCTAGCGGGAGACGGGGAGCAGTTCTTC; CDR3 protein: CASRQGRLAGDGEQFF
J gene: TRBJ2-7; clone size: NA; V gene: TRBV4-1; D gene: TRBD1; CDR3 DNA: TGCGCCAGCAGCCAAGACACAGGGGACCTCGCCTACGAGCAGTACTTC; CDR3 protein: CASSQDTGDLAYEQYF
J gene: TRBJ2-2; clone size: once; V gene: TRBV7-9; D gene: TRBD2; CDR3 DNA: TGTGCCAGCAGCCCCATAGCGGGAGCCACCGGGGAGCTGTTTTTT; CDR3 protein: CASSPIAGATGELFF
J gene: TRBJ2-7; clone size: NA; V gene: TRBV5-1; D gene: NA; CDR3 DNA: TGCGCCAGCAGCTCCCCCCCACGCCGACTAGTCCCCAACGAGCAGTACTTC; CDR3 protein: CASSSPPRRLVPNEQYF
J gene: TRBJ2-1; clone size: NA; V gene: TRBV6-1; D gene: TRBD2; CDR3 DNA: TGTGCCAGCAGTGAACTGTCTCTAGCGGGGGCTGGGGTTCAGTTCTTC; CDR3 protein: CASSELSLAGAGVQFF
J gene: TRBJ2-3; clone size: NA; V gene: TRBV7-2; D gene: NA; CDR3 DNA: TGTGCCAGCAGCCTCGTAAACACAGATACGCAGTATTTT; CDR3 protein: CASSLVNTDTQYF
J gene: TRBJ2-3; clone size: NA; V gene: TRBV7-2; D gene: NA; CDR3 DNA: TGTGCCAGCTTAAGGGACTTTACAGATACGCAGTATTTT; CDR3 protein: CASLRDFTDTQYF
J gene: TRBJ2-1; clone size: NA; V gene: TRBV24-1; D gene: TRBD2; CDR3 DNA: TGTGCCACCAGTGACCCCGGGACTAGCGGCTCTAATGAGCAGTTCTTC; CDR3 protein: CATSDPGTSGSNEQFF
J gene: TRBJ2-1; clone size: once; V gene: TRBV5-1; D gene: NA; CDR3 DNA: TGCGCCAGCAGTGATAGAATCCATGAGCAGTTCTTC; CDR3 protein: CASSDRIHEQFF
J gene: TRBJ2-5; clone size: NA; V gene: TRBV5-5; D gene: TRBD1; CDR3 DNA: TGTGCCAGCAGCCAGGCGACAGGGCGAGAGACCCAGTACTTC; CDR3 protein: CASSQATGRETQYF
J gene: TRBJ2-7; clone size: NA; V gene: TRBV7-2; D gene: TRBD1; CDR3 DNA: TGTGCCAGCAGCTTCACAGGACAGGGACCCTACGAGCAGTACTTC; CDR3 protein: CASSFTGQGPYEQYF
J gene: TRBJ1-1; clone size: NA; V gene: TRBV20-1; D gene: NA; CDR3 DNA: TGCAGTGCTGAACGGAGCCCTGAAGCTTTCTTT; CDR3 protein: CSAERSPEAFF
J gene: TRBJ1-1; clone size: NA; V gene: TRBV2; D gene: NA; CDR3 DNA: TGTGCCAGCAGTGTCAGTGTTATGAACACTGAAGCTTTCTTT; CDR3 protein: CASSVSVMNTEAFF
J gene: TRBJ2-7; clone size: NA; V gene: TRBV5-1; D gene: TRBD1; CDR3 DNA: TGCGCCAGCAGCAGGGGACAGGGCTACGAGCAGTACTTC; CDR3 protein: CASSRGQGYEQYF
J gene: TRBJ1-1; clone size: NA; V gene: TRBV2; D gene: TRBD1; CDR3 DNA: TGTGCCTCTCTACTACAGGGGGTGCCCCGCGGGGACACTGAAGCTTTCTTT; CDR3 protein: CASLLQGVPRGDTEAFF
J gene: TRBJ1-1; clone size: NA; V gene: TRBV6-2/TRBV6-3; D gene: TRBD1; CDR3 DNA: TGTGCCAGCAGTTACTATATCAGGGGGCCCGGAGCTTTCTTT; CDR3 protein: CASSYYIRGPGAFF
J gene: TRBJ2-3; clone size: NA; V gene: TRBV30; D gene: TRBD2; CDR3 DNA: TGTGCCTGGAACACTGGACTAGCGGGAGAGGATACGCAGTATTTT; CDR3 protein: CAWNTGLAGEDTQYF
J gene: TRBJ2-5; clone size: NA; V gene: TRBV30; D gene: TRBD1; CDR3 DNA: TGTGCCTGGACTGAACAGGGGTTCGGAGAGACCCAGTACTTC; CDR3 protein: CAWTEQGFGETQYF
J gene: TRBJ1-5; clone size: NA; V gene: TRBV6-2/TRBV6-3; D gene: NA; CDR3 DNA: TGTGCCAGCAGTTCCCCGGGAGACCACAGCAATCAGCCCCAGCATTTT; CDR3 protein: CASSSPGDHSNQPQHF
J gene: TRBJ1-1; clone size: NA; V gene: TRBV5-1; D gene: NA; CDR3 DNA: TGCGCCAGCAGCTTGGGACAGGTGGGGGCTGAAGCTTTCTTT; CDR3 protein: CASSLGQVGAEAFF
J gene: TRBJ2-1; clone size: NA; V gene: TRBV11-2; D gene: TRBD2; CDR3 DNA: TGTGCCAGCAGACCAGCGGGAGTATCCTACAATGAGCAGTTCTTC; CDR3 protein: CASRPAGVSYNEQFF